These 29 T cell receptor beta chains were all obtained from the same sample, sequenced in a study of cytomegalovirus exposure and HLA in healthy donors (dated by TCRdb to about 2017). Receptor amplification or capture employed the immunoSEQ multiplex PCR assay. The multiplex PCR relied on a mix of 60 forward primers for TCR Vbeta segments and 13 reverse primers for TCR Jbeta segments. Here the immuneACCESS table is served through TCRdb, limited to in-frame sequences with V and J called. Missing clones are a known gap in these copies; in checked studies unresolved V genes cover under half, and the rest lacks a known reason. The table for this sample lists roughly 100,000 clones; more than 55% of them were counted only once. The top ten hold around a fifth of the sample. The sample consisted of PBMCs. The receptors originated from a woman between 45 and 65 years old in good health and CMV-seropositive.

V is TRBV30 and J is TRBJ1-3, with a tentative D call TRBD1 (6 bases). The CDR3 covers 14 residues. Trimming shortened V by 1 base and J by 2 bases, and 9 bases separated the two germline ends. Germline assignment: CDR1 GTSNPN and CDR2 SVGIG (reference sequence). The CDR3 loop is CAWSAPGAGNTIYF. As DNA, the CDR3 is TGTGCCTGGAGTGCCCCAGGGGCTGGAAACACCATATATTTT.

The chain recombines TRBV28 with TRBJ1-5; D possibly corresponds to TRBD1 (5 bases). Trimming shortened V by 3 bases and J by 0 bases, and 12 bases separated the two germline ends. The germline V gene has CDR1 MDHEN and CDR2 SYDVKM. The CDR3 has 16 amino acids. This chain's CDR3 is CASSLPGWDSNQPQHF. CDR3 nucleotides: TGTGCCAGCAGTTTGCCAGGGTGGGATAGCAATCAGCCCCAGCATTTT.

The chain joins TRBV15 to TRBJ1-5; D might be TRBD1 (6 bases). The V end lost 7 bases, the J end lost 2 bases, and 6 bases lay between the germline ends. The CDR3 spans 12 residues. Germline CDR1 reads LNHNV; CDR2 reads YYDKDF (reference sequence). CDR3 protein: CATTGGNQPQHF. CDR3 DNA sequence: TGTGCCACCACAGGGGGCAATCAGCCCCAGCATTTT.

A single count supports this clone. The chain carries TRBV10-1 and TRBJ2-5; tentative D call: TRBD2 (5 bases). The ends were cut back, 3 bases at V and 11 bases at J, with 13 bases in the middle. Germline lookup yields CDR1 WNHNN and CDR2 SYGVQD (reference sequence). The CDR3 has 12 amino acids. CDR3 in amino acids: CASSDGVGEQYF. The CDR3 DNA reads TGCGCCAGCAGTGACGGGGTAGGTGAGCAGTACTTC.

The chain links TRBV7-2 to TRBJ1-5; D gene uncertain. CDR1 SGHTA and CDR2 FQGNSA come from the germline V gene. This CDR3 contains 13 residues. Deletions cut 4 bases from V and 2 bases from J, with 6 bases between. CDR3 sequence reads: CASSSQGNQPQHF. DNA of the CDR3: TGTGCCAGCAGCTCCCAGGGCAATCAGCCCCAGCATTTT.

This clone was picked up a small number of times. The chain has TRBV28 and TRBJ1-3; D not resolved. Germline-derived CDR1 and CDR2 are MDHEN and SYDVKM. This CDR3 is 15 amino acids long. V was trimmed by 2 bases and J by 3 bases, leaving 11 bases between them. CDR3 DNA sequence: TGTGCCAGCAGTTTAACCGGGAAGAATGGAAACACCATATATTTT. Amino acid sequence: CASSLTGKNGNTIYF. Full variable domain (rest looked up from reference TRBV28 and TRBJ1-3): DVKVTQSSRYLVKRTGEKVFLECVQDMDHENMFWYRQDPGLGLRLIYFSYDVKMKEKGDIPEGYSVSREKKERFSLILESASTNQTSMYLCASSLTGKNGNTIYFGEGSWLTVV.

V usage is TRBV7-9 and J usage is TRBJ1-2; 7 bases match TRBD1. The trim removed 5 bases at V and 4 bases at J, leaving 13 bases unmatched. There are 16 residues in the CDR3. The germline V gene encodes CDR1 SEHNR and CDR2 FQNEAQ (reference sequence). CDR3 DNA sequence: TGTGCCAGCAGCGGGGACAGTACGACGAGCCTCTATGGCTACACCTTC. This translates into CASSGDSTTSLYGYTF.

The CDR3 sequence is CAISPGTSGGGNEQFF. CDR3 coding DNA: TGTGCCATCAGTCCCGGGACTAGCGGGGGGGGTAATGAGCAGTTCTTC. The J gene is TRBJ2-1, the V gene TRBV10-3; 16 bases are shared with TRBD2. The CDR3 runs to 16 residues. V was clipped by 5 bases and J by 7 bases; unmatched bases: 5. CDR1 ENHRY and CDR2 SYGVKD come from the germline V gene.

The DNA of the CDR3 is TGTGCCATCCCGGGAAGAACTGAAGCTTTCTTT. Amino acid sequence: CAIPGRTEAFF. The rearrangement links TRBV21-1 to TRBJ1-1. TRBV21-1 is annotated as a pseudogene. The CDR3 loop spans 11 amino acids.

The DNA of the CDR3 is TGTGCCAGCAGGGCTATTAGCGTCACCGGGGAGCTGTTTTTT. Translation gives CASRAISVTGELFF. This chain links TRBV27 with TRBJ2-2; a weak D match, TRBD2 (5 bases). The CDR3 contains 14 residues. V lost 6 bases and J lost 4, with 12 bases in between. The germline V gene encodes CDR1 MNHEY and CDR2 SMNVEV (reference sequence).

Ten or more counts support this clone. The chain uses TRBV7-5 and TRBJ1-4; the table names TRBD1, a call not compared with the DNA. TRBV7-5 is assigned pseudogene status. The CDR3 loop spans 17 amino acids. Here the CDR3 reads CVRSRGQQLATNEKLFF. CDR3 in DNA: TGTGTCAGAAGCAGGGGACAGCAACTCGCAACTAATGAAAAACTGTTTTTT.

This clone was seen only once. The rearrangement uses TRBV2 and TRBJ1-2, with a weak D call TRBD1 (6 bases). The CDR3 runs 13 residues. From germline, CDR1 is SNHLY and CDR2 FYNNEI. V gave up 2 bases and J gave up 8 bases, with 12 bases separating them. The CDR3 sequence: CASSEQGMGGYTF. In DNA, the CDR3 is TGTGCCAGCAGTGAACAGGGGATGGGCGGCTACACCTTC.

The V gene is TRBV18, the J gene TRBJ1-2; 9 bases agree with TRBD1. The germline V gene has CDR1 KGHSH and CDR2 LQKENI. CDR3 length equals 15 residues. Trimming cost V 5 bases and J 2 bases; bases outside gene matches: 6. CDR3 coding DNA: TGTGCCAGCTCAACGGGACAGGGAACGAACTATGGCTACACCTTC. It specifies CASSTGQGTNYGYTF.

The V and J genes are TRBV7-6 and TRBJ2-1; weak D call: TRBD2 (5 bases). V lost 1 base and J lost 8, with 12 bases in between. There are 14 residues in the CDR3. Germline V gene lookup returns CDR1 SGHVS and CDR2 FNYEAQ. CDR3 amino acids: CASSLVPAGDEQFF. The CDR3 coding sequence is TGTGCCAGCAGCTTAGTACCGGCCGGGGATGAGCAGTTCTTC.

The CDR3 nucleotides read TGTGCCAGCAGAAGTGGGGGCACGAACTATGGCTACACCTTC. Residues: CASRSGGTNYGYTF. The chain is built from TRBV6-5 and TRBJ1-2; possibly TRBD1 for D (6 bases). This CDR3 comprises 14 residues. Germline V lookup: CDR1 MNHEY, CDR2 SVGAGI. V shed 6 bases and J shed 2 bases, with 13 bases lying between them.

This clone was detected only once. The V call is TRBV2, the J call TRBJ1-1; D gene ambiguous. The CDR3 consists of 14 residues. Trimming took 6 bases from V and 0 from J, leaving 11 bases between them. Germline CDR1 and CDR2: SNHLY and FYNNEI. The CDR3 DNA reads as TGTGCCAGCAGAGCGACCTATTTGAACACTGAAGCTTTCTTT. Amino acids: CASRATYLNTEAFF.

CDR3 coding DNA: TGTGCCAGCAGTGGCCGCGTTGGGGCCAACACCGGGGAGCTGTTTTTT. Protein: CASSGRVGANTGELFF. The chain uses TRBV28 and TRBJ2-2; possible D gene TRBD1, 5 bases. Germline assignment: CDR1 MDHEN and CDR2 SYDVKM. Trimming stripped 5 bases from V and 2 bases from J, with 15 bases between. This CDR3 has 16 residues.

The rearrangement joins TRBV7-9 to TRBJ1-1; the D gene is possibly TRBD1 (6 bases). The V end was cut by 5 bases, the J end by 7 bases, with 11 bases between. This CDR3 contains 12 residues. Germline V gene lookup returns CDR1 SEHNR and CDR2 FQNEAQ (reference sequence). CDR3 amino acids: CASSLQGSEAFF. CDR3 DNA sequence: TGTGCCAGCAGCCTGCAGGGGAGTGAAGCTTTCTTT.

The rearrangement joins TRBV5-4 to TRBJ2-3; D is possibly TRBD1 (5 bases). The CDR3 has 17 residues. Between the trimmed V and J ends, which lost 4 bases and 2 bases, there was a span of 20 bases. From germline, CDR1 is SGHNT and CDR2 YYREEE (reference sequence). The CDR3 DNA reads TGTGCCAGCAGCCTCCCGCTGGGGCGCCACGCCACAGATACGCAGTATTTT. It is translated as CASSLPLGRHATDTQYF.

The J gene is TRBJ1-5, the V gene TRBV6-5, with 7 bases matching TRBD1. V lost 6 bases, J lost 2 bases, and 4 bases stayed unmatched. The CDR3 length is 14 residues. Germline loops: CDR1 MNHEY, CDR2 SVGAGI. For the CDR3, the DNA is TGTGCCAGCAGACAGGGGCTGGGCAATCAGCCCCAGCATTTT. Translated, it gives CASRQGLGNQPQHF.

V is TRBV4-2 and J is TRBJ2-5; 12 bases fit TRBD2. The V segment lost 4 bases and the J segment 1 base; nucleotides outside the gene matches: 4. Germline-derived CDR1 and CDR2 are LGHNA and YNFKEQ. This CDR3 region has 16 residues. The CDR3, as DNA: TGTGCCAGCAGCCGCGGACTAGCGGGACCCCAAGAGACCCAGTACTTC. As protein: CASSRGLAGPQETQYF.

As concerns this clone: A junction boundary mismatches the germline segment, possibly from a read error. The gene calls are TRBV7-9 and TRBJ1-1; maybe TRBD1 (5 bases). CDR3 length equals 12 residues. In germline, CDR1 is SEHNR, CDR2 FQNEAQ (reference sequence). CDR3: CSSSPPAGEAFF. The CDR3 nucleotides are TGTTCCAGCAGCCCGCCGGCAGGGGAAGCTTTCTTT.

CDR3 nucleotides: TGCAGCGTTGTAGGTCGGGGGAATTCAGGTGGCTACACCTTC. Amino acids: CSVVGRGNSGGYTF. The V call is TRBV29-1, the J call TRBJ1-2; possible D gene TRBD1, 5 bases. CDR3 length equals 14 residues. The V end was cut by 4 bases, the J end by 7 bases, with 19 bases between. The germline gives CDR1 SQVTM, CDR2 ANQGSEA.

A few counts support this clone. The chain is built from TRBV6-5 and TRBJ2-3; D is perhaps TRBD2 (6 bases). CDR3 length equals 16 residues. Deletions cut 0 bases from V and 6 bases from J, with 16 bases between. CDR1 is MNHEY, CDR2 SVGAGI, per germline. CDR3 DNA: TGTGCCAGCAGTTACTCGAACGATCTGGAGGGGGATACGCAGTATTTT. The encoded protein is CASSYSNDLEGDTQYF.

This clone was detected a few times. The chain links TRBV6-1 to TRBJ2-7; a weak D match, TRBD2 (6 bases). Germline V gene data show CDR1 as MNHNS and CDR2 as SASEGT. V dropped 5 bases and J dropped 2 bases, with 13 bases sitting between them. This CDR3 has 14 amino acids. This chain's CDR3 is CASSFGTETYEQYF. CDR3 bases: TGTGCCAGCAGTTTCGGGACTGAGACCTACGAGCAGTACTTC.

The gene calls are TRBV7-9 and TRBJ1-1, with TRBD1 matching over 9 bases. The J segment lost 3 bases and the V segment lost 5 bases, leaving 7 bases of the junction unmatched. The CDR3 is 15 amino acids. In germline, CDR1 is SEHNR, CDR2 FQNEAQ (reference sequence). The CDR3 loop is CASSPDRGADTEAFF. As DNA, the CDR3 is TGTGCCAGCAGCCCGGACAGGGGCGCAGACACTGAAGCTTTCTTT.

The chain carries TRBV28 and TRBJ2-7; 8 bases map to TRBD1. Trimming cost V 5 bases and J 0 bases; bases outside gene matches: 6. The CDR3 totals 15 residues. Germline V gene lookup returns CDR1 MDHEN and CDR2 SYDVKM. CDR3: CASSPRGQPSYEQYF. CDR3 nucleotide sequence: TGTGCCAGCAGTCCCAGGGGGCAACCCTCCTACGAGCAGTACTTC.

This clone was counted a few times. The chain recombines TRBV5-1 with TRBJ2-1, with D tentatively TRBD2 (5 bases). V lost 1 base and J 6 bases, leaving 11 bases between the germline ends. From germline, CDR1 is SGHRS and CDR2 YFSETQ. The CDR3 is 14 amino acids. CDR3 coding DNA: TGCGCCAGCAGCTTGTACGGGGTAAGCAATGAGCAGTTCTTC. It encodes CASSLYGVSNEQFF.

V is TRBV6-1 and J is TRBJ2-7, with D possibly matching TRBD2 (7 bases). The CDR3 loop spans 14 amino acids. Between the trimmed V and J ends, which lost 4 bases and 7 bases, there was a span of 17 bases. Germline CDR1 MNHNS, CDR2 SASEGT. The CDR3 DNA follows: TGTGCCAGCAGTGGTCTAGGGGGGGCTCGGGAGCAGTACTTC. Amino acid sequence: CASSGLGGAREQYF.